The entry below gives a single TCR beta chain sequence along with its context. Antigen: not known. This entry belongs to a study of T-cell memory formation after mild COVID-19. Study-wide points: Contracting clones from day 15 to 85 showed balanced CD4/CD8; later expanders favored CD4+.

TCRalpha and TCRbeta libraries used 5'RACE with constant-segment primers and UMIs. TCRdb re-analysed the 5' RACE reads in MiXCR, keeping a single row per CDR3 protein. The sample holds about 560,000 distinct CDR3 sequences, 20% to 25% seen once. The source is an adult woman who had mild COVID-19 (a few samples of this study predate the infection). Cell type and time point are not known. Specimen: PBMCs or a T cell subset sorted from them (not recorded which).

The CDR3 DNA reads as TGCGCCAGCAGCCAAGATTCAGGGTTAAGTCAGCCCCAGCATTTT. Translating it yields CASSQDSGLSQPQHF. The V gene is TRBV4-1, the J gene TRBJ1-5, with D perhaps matching TRBD1 (5 bases). CDR1 and CDR2 (germline): MGHRA, YSYEKL. The CDR3 contains 15 residues. Trimming removed 0 bases at V and 6 bases at J, with 12 bases between.